Listed below are T cell receptor beta chains from one sample, sequenced in a study of blood T cell repertoires in COVID-19. Measured with immunoSEQ multiplex PCR; TCRdb has only the in-frame clones, and not every one. The profile shows about 200,000 clones, more than 75% of them singletons. Material for sequencing was peripheral blood. Source of these receptors: a human donor in a cohort sampled during active COVID-19. Both conserved end residues are part of each CDR3. D genes are given only for firm matches. Only some rows state a clone size, as once, few, many or a class for expanded clones.

clone_size d_call j_call v_call cdr3_nt cdr3_aa
- - TRBJ1-5 TRBV18 TGTGCCAGCTCACCAGACATCCATCAGCCCCAGCATTTT CASSPDIHQPQHF
- TRBD1 TRBJ1-4 TRBV4-1 TGCGCCAGCAGCCACGAGCCGGGACAGTTTAATGAAAAACTGTTTTTT CASSHEPGQFNEKLFF
- TRBD2 TRBJ2-2 TRBV4-3 TGCGCCAGCAGCTTGTTAGCGGGGGGAGACACCGGGGAGCTGTTTTTT CASSLLAGGDTGELFF
- TRBD1 TRBJ2-5 TRBV5-4 TGTGCCAGCAGCTTCCCGACTCAGACAGGGTGGGAGACCCAGTACTTC CASSFPTQTGWETQYF
- TRBD2 TRBJ2-7 TRBV7-9 TGTGCCAGCACCCTTGGGACTAACGACTACGAGCAGTACTTC CASTLGTNDYEQYF
- - TRBJ1-4 TRBV5-5 TGTGCCAGCAGCTTGGCCGGGACAACGAGAGAAAAACTGTTTTTT CASSLAGTTREKLFF
few TRBD1 TRBJ1-2 TRBV11-2 TGTGCCAGCAGCTCCTCCACAGGGGTGGGTGGCTACACCTTC CASSSSTGVGGYTF
- TRBD1 TRBJ1-1 TRBV6-6 TGTGCCAGCAGCTCGGGACAGATTAACACTGAAGCTTTCTTT CASSSGQINTEAFF
many - TRBJ2-3 TRBV28 TGTGCCAGCAGCACACTGAGCTTGACACGGGGAGCGGCAGATACGCAGTATTTT CASSTLSLTRGAADTQYF
- TRBD2 TRBJ2-1 TRBV5-1 TGCGCCAGCAGCGCGTCTAGCGGGGAGTACAATGAGCAGTTCTTC CASSASSGEYNEQFF
few - TRBJ1-5 TRBV2 TGTGCCAGCAGTGAATCGGCGGCCGTCCCCCAGCATTTT CASSESAAVPQHF
- - TRBJ1-1 TRBV13 TGTGCCAGCAGCAGGGACAAGAACACTGAAGCTTTCTTT CASSRDKNTEAFF
- TRBD1 TRBJ1-2 TRBV29-1 TGCAGCGTCCTCGGATGGACAGGGCTTGGCTACACCTTC CSVLGWTGLGYTF
- TRBD1 TRBJ1-2 TRBV11-1 TGTGCCAGCAGCCGTGGACAGGGGGCGGATGACTATGGCTACACCTTC CASSRGQGADDYGYTF
- TRBD1 TRBJ1-5 TRBV24-1 TGTGCCACCAGTGATCCAGGGGGGAATCAGCCCCAGCATTTT CATSDPGGNQPQHF
once - TRBJ2-3 TRBV6-5 TGTGCCAGCGGCACCCTTGGGGGGGGCGGAGATACGCAGTATTTT CASGTLGGGGDTQYF
- - TRBJ1-1 TRBV10-3 TGTGCCATTTTTTCGTCGTTTAACACTGAAGCTTTCTTT CAIFSSFNTEAFF
- - TRBJ2-3 TRBV18 TGTGCCAGCTCACCATTGACAGTCACAGATACGCAGTATTTT CASSPLTVTDTQYF
- - TRBJ2-1 TRBV5-5 TGTGCCAGCAGCTTGGAAGTAGCCTACTACAATGAGCAGTTCTTC CASSLEVAYYNEQFF
- - TRBJ2-7 TRBV7-2 TGTGCCAGCAGCTTAGTTAAGCAGGGGCCCTCGACCCCCTACGAGCAGTACTTC CASSLVKQGPSTPYEQYF
- - TRBJ1-1 TRBV12-5 TGTGCTAGTGGGTCGGGGGTTGGCCCGAACACTGAAGCTTTCTTT CASGSGVGPNTEAFF
- - TRBJ1-1 TRBV6-5 TGTGCCAGCAGTTTATATAGAATGAACACTGAAGCTTTCTTT CASSLYRMNTEAFF
- - TRBJ1-3 TRBV4-3 TGCGCCAGCAGCCTCCAATACGGGGGGGTTGGAAACACCATATATTTT CASSLQYGGVGNTIYF
few TRBD1 TRBJ1-5 TRBV6-2/TRBV6-3 TGTGCCAGCAGTGGGTGGGCAGGGGGCCAACCCCAGCATTTT CASSGWAGGQPQHF
once TRBD2 TRBJ2-1 TRBV11-3 TGTGCCAGCAGCTATGGGCGGGAGGGGAACAATGAGCAGTTCTTC CASSYGREGNNEQFF
- - TRBJ1-2 TRBV5-5 TGTGCCAGCAGCTTGGCCCCGACGGGCTATGGCTACACCTTC CASSLAPTGYGYTF
- TRBD2 TRBJ2-3 TRBV4-2 TGTGCCAGCAGCCCTTCTAGCGGGGGGGCCTCAGATACGCAGTATTTT CASSPSSGGASDTQYF
- - TRBJ2-3 TRBV18 TGTGCCAGCTCCCCGGGTACGGGGGAGAGGTCAGATACGCAGTATTTT CASSPGTGERSDTQYF
- TRBD1 TRBJ1-2 TRBV28 TGTGCCAGCAGCGATTACCGGGACAGGGGTAACTATGGCTACACCTTC CASSDYRDRGNYGYTF
- - TRBJ1-2 TRBV28 TGTGCCAGCAGTTCCAGAAGCGAGTACCTCTATGGCTACACCTTC CASSSRSEYLYGYTF
- - TRBJ2-1 TRBV11-1 TGTGCCAGCAGACCGACAGGAGGTGATGAGCAGTTCTTC CASRPTGGDEQFF
few - TRBJ1-2 TRBV6-5 TGTGCCAGCAGTTACTCGCAGCGCTATGGCTACACCTTC CASSYSQRYGYTF
- - TRBJ1-2 TRBV5-6 TGTGCCAGCAGCTTTCGCGGACAGTTCTATGGCTACACCTTC CASSFRGQFYGYTF
- - TRBJ1-2 TRBV2 TGTGCCAGCAGTGAACAGGCCCGAGGCTACACCTTC CASSEQARGYTF
- - TRBJ2-6 TRBV5-1 TGCGCCAGCTCCGTAGAAAGCTCTGGGGCCAACGTCCTGACTTTC CASSVESSGANVLTF
- - TRBJ1-3 TRBV7-9 TGTGCCAGCAGCCGACTTGGCGGCTCTGGAAACACCATATATTTT CASSRLGGSGNTIYF
once - TRBJ2-1 TRBV5-1 TGCGCCAGCAGCACGCGTCCCGGGACAACGAATGAGCAGTTCTTC CASSTRPGTTNEQFF
- - TRBJ1-6 TRBV7-2 TGTGCCAGCAGCTTAGGTTCGGGGACACCCCTCCACTTT CASSLGSGTPLHF
- - TRBJ1-1 TRBV27 TGTGCCAGCACCCCGACAGGGAACACTGAAGCTTTCTTT CASTPTGNTEAFF
- TRBD2 TRBJ2-1 TRBV9 TGTGCCAGCAGCCCCACTATGACTAGCAGGTACAATGAGCAGTTCTTC CASSPTMTSRYNEQFF
- TRBD1 TRBJ2-1 TRBV18 TGTGCCAGCTCACCCGGACAGGGGAGGTCCTACAATGAGCAGTTCTTC CASSPGQGRSYNEQFF
- TRBD2 TRBJ2-5 TRBV28 TGTGCCAGCACCCTCGGGGGGGAGACCCAGTACTTC CASTLGGETQYF
once - TRBJ1-2 TRBV10-3 TGTGCCATCAGTGAGCGAAGACAGACCAACTATGGCTACACCTTC CAISERRQTNYGYTF
few - TRBJ2-3 TRBV10-3 TGTGCCATCAGTGATAGACGGGACTCTAGCACAGATACGCAGTATTTT CAISDRRDSSTDTQYF
- - TRBJ1-5 TRBV4-1 TGCGCCAGCAGCCAAGATGGGCAGGGGTTTCAGCCCCAGCATTTT CASSQDGQGFQPQHF
once TRBD1 TRBJ1-6 TRBV6-5 TGTGCCAGCAGTTACATATCAGGGGGGTATTCACCCCTCCACTTT CASSYISGGYSPLHF
- TRBD1 TRBJ1-6 TRBV19 TGTGCCAGTAGTCGTGGGACAGGGGGCTCACCCCTCCACTTT CASSRGTGGSPLHF
- - TRBJ2-7 TRBV7-2 TGTGCCAGCAGCTTGGGGGGGCAGGGCTACGAGCAGTACTTC CASSLGGQGYEQYF
- - TRBJ1-4 TRBV5-1 TGCGCCAGCCGTCTCGGGGGTCTGAAAGAAAAACTGTTTTTT CASRLGGLKEKLFF
- - TRBJ2-7 TRBV5-1 TGCGCCAGCAGCTTGGGGTTGGGTAGTTGGCGGAGCAACTCCTACGAGCAGTACTTC CASSLGLGSWRSNSYEQYF
- - TRBJ2-7 TRBV28 TGTGCCAGCAGTTTCCAGCCTAGCTGGAGCTACGAGCAGTACTTC CASSFQPSWSYEQYF
- TRBD2 TRBJ2-1 TRBV6-1 TGTGCCAGCAGTGGACTAGCGGGAGGTTACTACAATGAGCAGTTCTTC CASSGLAGGYYNEQFF
- - TRBJ2-5 TRBV2 TGTGCCAGCAGCTCAAGGGGTAGGACCCAGTACTTC CASSSRGRTQYF
- TRBD2 TRBJ2-3 TRBV19 TGTGCCAGTAGTGGCCCGGGACTAGCGGGAGTAACAGATACGCAGTATTTT CASSGPGLAGVTDTQYF
once - TRBJ1-5 TRBV27 TGTGCCAGCAGACAAGCAGGGGCGGCCAATCAGCCCCAGCATTTT CASRQAGAANQPQHF
- - TRBJ1-2 TRBV7-2 TGTGCCAGCAGCCGAGGGGGTAGCTATGGCTACACCTTC CASSRGGSYGYTF
- - TRBJ2-2 TRBV18 TGTGCCAGCTCACCCTGGACTACTAACACCGGGGAGCTGTTTTTT CASSPWTTNTGELFF
- TRBD1 TRBJ2-7 TRBV5-4 TGTGCCAGCAGCTTCGGGACAGACCGGTGGGAGCAGTACTTC CASSFGTDRWEQYF
- TRBD2 TRBJ2-3 TRBV20-1 TGCAGTGCTAGTTTAGCGGGAGCCCCAGATACGCAGTATTTT CSASLAGAPDTQYF